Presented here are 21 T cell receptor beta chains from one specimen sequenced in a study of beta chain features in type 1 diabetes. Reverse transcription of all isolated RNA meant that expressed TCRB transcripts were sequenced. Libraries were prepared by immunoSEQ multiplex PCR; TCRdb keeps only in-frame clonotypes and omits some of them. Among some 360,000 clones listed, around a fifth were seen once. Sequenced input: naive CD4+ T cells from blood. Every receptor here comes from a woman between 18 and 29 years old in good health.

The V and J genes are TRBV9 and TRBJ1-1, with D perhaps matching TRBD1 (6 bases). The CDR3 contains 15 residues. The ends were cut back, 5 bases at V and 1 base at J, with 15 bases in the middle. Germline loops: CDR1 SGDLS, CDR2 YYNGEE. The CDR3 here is CASSRTSGENTEAFF. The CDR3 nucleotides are TGTGCCAGCAGTCGGACCTCAGGGGAGAACACTGAAGCTTTCTTT.

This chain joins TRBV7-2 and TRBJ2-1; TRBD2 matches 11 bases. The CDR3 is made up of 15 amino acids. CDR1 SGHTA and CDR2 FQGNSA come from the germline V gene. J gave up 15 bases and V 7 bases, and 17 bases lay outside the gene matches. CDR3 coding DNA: TGTGCCAGCAACCCCCGTGGGCTAGCGGGAGGTAGTTCGTTCTTC. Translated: CASNPRGLAGGSSFF.

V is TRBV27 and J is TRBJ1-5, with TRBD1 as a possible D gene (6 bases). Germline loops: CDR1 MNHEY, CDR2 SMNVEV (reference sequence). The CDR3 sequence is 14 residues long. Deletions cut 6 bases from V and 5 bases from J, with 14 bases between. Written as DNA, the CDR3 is TGTGCCAGCAGCCGGGAGGGGGGCGATCAGCCCCAGCATTTT. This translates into CASSREGGDQPQHF.

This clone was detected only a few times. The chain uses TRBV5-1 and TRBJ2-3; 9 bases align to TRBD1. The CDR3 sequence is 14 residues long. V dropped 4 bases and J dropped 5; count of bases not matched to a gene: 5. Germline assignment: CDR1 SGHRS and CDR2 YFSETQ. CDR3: CASSPRTGEDTQYF. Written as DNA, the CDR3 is TGCGCCAGCAGCCCCCGGACAGGGGAAGATACGCAGTATTTT.

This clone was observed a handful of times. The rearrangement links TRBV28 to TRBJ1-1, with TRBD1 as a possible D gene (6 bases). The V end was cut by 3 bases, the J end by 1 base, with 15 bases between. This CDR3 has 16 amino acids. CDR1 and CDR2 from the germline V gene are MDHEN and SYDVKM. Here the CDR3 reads CASSLFAGAGNTEAFF. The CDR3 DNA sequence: TGTGCCAGCAGTTTGTTCGCAGGGGCCGGGAACACTGAAGCTTTCTTT.

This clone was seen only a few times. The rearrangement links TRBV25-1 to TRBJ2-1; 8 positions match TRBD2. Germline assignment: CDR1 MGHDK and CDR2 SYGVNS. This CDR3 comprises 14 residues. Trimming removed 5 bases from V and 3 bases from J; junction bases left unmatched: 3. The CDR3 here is CASSPGLVYNEQFF. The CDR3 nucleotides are TGTGCCAGCAGTCCGGGACTAGTCTACAATGAGCAGTTCTTC.

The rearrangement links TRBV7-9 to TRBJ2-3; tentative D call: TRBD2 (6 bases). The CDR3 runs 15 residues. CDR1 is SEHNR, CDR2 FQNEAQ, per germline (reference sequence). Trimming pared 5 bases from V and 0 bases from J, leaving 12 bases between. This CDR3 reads CASSPRRGSTDTQYF. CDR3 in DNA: TGTGCCAGCAGCCCCAGGCGGGGAAGCACAGATACGCAGTATTTT. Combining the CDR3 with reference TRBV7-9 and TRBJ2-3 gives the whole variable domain DTGVSQNPRHKITKRGQNVTFRCDPISEHNRLYWYRQTLGQGPEFLTYFQNEAQLEKSRLLSDRFSAERPKGSFSTLEIQRTEQGDSAMYLCASSPRRGSTDTQYFGPGTRLTVL.

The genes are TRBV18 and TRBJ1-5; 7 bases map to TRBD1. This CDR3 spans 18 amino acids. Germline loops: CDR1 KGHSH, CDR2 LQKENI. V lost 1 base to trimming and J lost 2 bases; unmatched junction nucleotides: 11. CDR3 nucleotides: TGTGCCAGCTCACCACTACCACCCAGACAGGGCGGCAATCAGCCCCAGCATTTT. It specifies CASSPLPPRQGGNQPQHF.

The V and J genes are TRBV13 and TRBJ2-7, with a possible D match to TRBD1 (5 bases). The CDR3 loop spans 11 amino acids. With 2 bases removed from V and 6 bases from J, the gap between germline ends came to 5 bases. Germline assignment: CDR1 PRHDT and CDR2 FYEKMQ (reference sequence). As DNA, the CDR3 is TGTGCCAGCAGCTTACAGGGCGAGCAGTACTTC. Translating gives CASSLQGEQYF.

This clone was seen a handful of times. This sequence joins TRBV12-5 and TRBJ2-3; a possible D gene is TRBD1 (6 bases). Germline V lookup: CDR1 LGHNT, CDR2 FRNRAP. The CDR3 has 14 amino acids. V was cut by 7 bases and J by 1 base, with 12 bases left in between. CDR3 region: CASAADRRTDTQYF. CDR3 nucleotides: TGTGCTAGTGCAGCGGACAGACGCACAGATACGCAGTATTTT.

The CDR3 nucleotides read TGCGCCAGCAGCTTGTCGGCAGGGGACTATGGCTACACCTTC. As protein: CASSLSAGDYGYTF. The chain couples TRBV5-1 to TRBJ1-2, with D maybe TRBD1 (6 bases). The CDR3 totals 14 residues. Deletions cut 1 base from V and 3 bases from J, with 10 bases between. Germline CDR1 is SGHRS and CDR2 is YFSETQ.

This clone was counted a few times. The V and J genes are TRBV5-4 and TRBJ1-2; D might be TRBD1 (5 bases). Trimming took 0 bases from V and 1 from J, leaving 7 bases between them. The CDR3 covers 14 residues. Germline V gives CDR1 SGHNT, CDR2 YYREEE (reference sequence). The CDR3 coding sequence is TGTGCCAGCAGCTTGGGTAGGGGTAACTATGGCTACACCTTC. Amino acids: CASSLGRGNYGYTF. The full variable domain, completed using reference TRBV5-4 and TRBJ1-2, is ETGVTQSPTHLIKTRGQQVTLRCSSQSGHNTVSWYQQALGQGPQFIFQYYREEENGRGNFPPRFSGLQFPNYSSELNVNALELDDSALYLCASSLGRGNYGYTFGSGTRLTVV.

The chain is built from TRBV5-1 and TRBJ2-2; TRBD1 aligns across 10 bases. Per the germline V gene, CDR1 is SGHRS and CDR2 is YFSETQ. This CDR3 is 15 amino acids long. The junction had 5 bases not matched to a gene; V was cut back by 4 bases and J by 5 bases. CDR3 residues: CASSLRTGGTGELFF. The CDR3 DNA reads TGCGCCAGCAGCCTCCGGACAGGGGGGACCGGGGAGCTGTTTTTT.

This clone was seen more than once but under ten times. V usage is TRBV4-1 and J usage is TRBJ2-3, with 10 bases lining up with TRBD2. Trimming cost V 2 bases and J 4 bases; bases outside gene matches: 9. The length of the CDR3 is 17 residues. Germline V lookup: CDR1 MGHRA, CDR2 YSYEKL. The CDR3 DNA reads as TGCGCCAGCAGCCAATCTCTAGCGGGAGCCCTGTCAGATACGCAGTATTTT. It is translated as CASSQSLAGALSDTQYF.

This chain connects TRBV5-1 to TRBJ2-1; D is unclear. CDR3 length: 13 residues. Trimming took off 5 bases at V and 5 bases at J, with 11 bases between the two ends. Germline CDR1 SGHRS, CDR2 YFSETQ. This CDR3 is CASRTQVHNEQFF. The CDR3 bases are TGCGCCAGCAGAACGCAGGTGCACAATGAGCAGTTCTTC. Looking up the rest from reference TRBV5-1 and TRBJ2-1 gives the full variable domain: KAGVTQTPRYLIKTRGQQVTLSCSPISGHRSVSWYQQTPGQGLQFLFEYFSETQRNKGNFPGRFSGRQFSNSRSEMNVSTLELGDSALYLCASRTQVHNEQFFGPGTRLTVL.

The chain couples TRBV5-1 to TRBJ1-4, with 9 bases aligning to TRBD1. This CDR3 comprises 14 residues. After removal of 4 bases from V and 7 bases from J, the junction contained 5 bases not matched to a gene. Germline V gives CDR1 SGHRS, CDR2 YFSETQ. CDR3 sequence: CASSETGGSEKLFF. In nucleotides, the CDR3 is TGCGCCAGCAGCGAGACAGGGGGGAGTGAAAAACTGTTTTTT.

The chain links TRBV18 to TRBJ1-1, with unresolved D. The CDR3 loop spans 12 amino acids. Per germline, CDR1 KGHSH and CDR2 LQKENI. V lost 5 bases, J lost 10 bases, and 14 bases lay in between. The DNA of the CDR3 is TGTGCCAGCTCAACCCACGCGCGAGGAGCTTTCTTT. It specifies CASSTHARGAFF. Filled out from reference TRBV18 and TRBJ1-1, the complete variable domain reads NAGVMQNPRHLVRRRGQEARLRCSPMKGHSHVYWYRQLPEEGLKFMVYLQKENIIDESGMPKERFSAEFPKEGPSILRIQQVVRGDSAAYFCASSTHARGAFFGQGTRLTVV.

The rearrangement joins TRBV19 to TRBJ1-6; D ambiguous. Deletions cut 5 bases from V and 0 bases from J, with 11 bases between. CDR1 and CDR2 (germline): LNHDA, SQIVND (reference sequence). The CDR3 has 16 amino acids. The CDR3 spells CASSQDPGSYNSPLHF. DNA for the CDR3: TGTGCCAGTAGTCAAGACCCGGGCTCCTATAATTCACCCCTCCACTTT.

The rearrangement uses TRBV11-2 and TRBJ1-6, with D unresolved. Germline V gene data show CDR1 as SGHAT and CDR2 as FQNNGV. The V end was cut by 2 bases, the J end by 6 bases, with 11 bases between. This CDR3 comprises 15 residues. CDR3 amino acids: CASSLIGSANSPLHF. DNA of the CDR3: TGTGCCAGCAGCTTAATAGGCAGCGCTAATTCACCCCTCCACTTT.

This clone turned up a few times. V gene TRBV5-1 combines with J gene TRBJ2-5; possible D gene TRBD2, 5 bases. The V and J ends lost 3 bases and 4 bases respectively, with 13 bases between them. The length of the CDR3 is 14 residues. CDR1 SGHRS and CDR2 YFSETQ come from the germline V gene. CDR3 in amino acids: CASSSLEGGETQYF. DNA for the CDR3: TGCGCCAGCAGCTCCCTAGAGGGTGGAGAGACCCAGTACTTC.

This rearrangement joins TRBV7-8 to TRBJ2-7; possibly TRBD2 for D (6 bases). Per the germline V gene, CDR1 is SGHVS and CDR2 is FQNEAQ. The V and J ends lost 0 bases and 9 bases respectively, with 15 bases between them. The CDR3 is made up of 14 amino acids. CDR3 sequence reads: CASSLARERMGQYF. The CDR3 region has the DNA TGTGCCAGCAGCTTAGCCCGGGAGCGCATGGGGCAGTACTTC. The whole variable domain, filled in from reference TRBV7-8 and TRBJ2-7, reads GAGVSQSPRYKVAKRGQDVALRCDPISGHVSLFWYQQALGQGPEFLTYFQNEAQLDKSGLPSDRFFAERPEGSVSTLKIQRTQQEDSAVYLCASSLARERMGQYFGPGTRLTVT.